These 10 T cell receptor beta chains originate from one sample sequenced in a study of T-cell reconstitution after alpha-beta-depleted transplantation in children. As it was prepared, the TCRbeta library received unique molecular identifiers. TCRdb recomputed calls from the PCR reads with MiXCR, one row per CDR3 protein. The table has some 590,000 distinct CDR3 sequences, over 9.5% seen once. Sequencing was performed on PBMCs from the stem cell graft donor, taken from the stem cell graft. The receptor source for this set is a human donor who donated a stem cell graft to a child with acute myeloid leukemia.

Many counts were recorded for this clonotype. The CDR3 region has the DNA TGCGCCAGCAGCCAAGGTGGCGGGAGGACAGGGAATGAGCAGTTCTTC. This sequence encodes CASSQGGGRTGNEQFF. This chain uses TRBV4-3 with TRBJ2-1, with D possibly called TRBD1 or TRBD2 (8 bases each). The germline V gene encodes CDR1 LGHNA and CDR2 YSLEER. With 1 base removed from V and 7 bases from J, the gap between germline ends came to 17 bases. The CDR3 has 16 residues.

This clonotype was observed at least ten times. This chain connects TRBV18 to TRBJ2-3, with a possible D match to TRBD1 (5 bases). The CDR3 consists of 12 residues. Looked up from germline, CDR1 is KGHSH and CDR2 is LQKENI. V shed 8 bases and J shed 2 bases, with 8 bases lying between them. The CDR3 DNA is TGTGCCAGCAAGGGGCCCACAGATACGCAGTATTTT. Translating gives CASKGPTDTQYF.

The DNA for the CDR3 is TGTGCCAGCACCTTAGGGGGGCTGCAGGGGGAGCAGTACTTC. Translated, it gives CASTLGGLQGEQYF. This chain connects TRBV6-1 to TRBJ2-7; D possibly matches TRBD1 or TRBD2 (6 bases each). This CDR3 is built from 14 residues. Germline V gives CDR1 MNHNS, CDR2 SASEGT. V was pared by 7 bases and J by 7 bases, with 20 bases between.

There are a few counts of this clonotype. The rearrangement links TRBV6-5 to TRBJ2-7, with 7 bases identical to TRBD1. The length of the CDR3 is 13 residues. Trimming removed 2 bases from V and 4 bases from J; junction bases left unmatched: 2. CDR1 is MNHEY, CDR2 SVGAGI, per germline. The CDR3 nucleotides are TGTGCCAGCAGTTACCAGGGGGTTTACGAGCAGTACTTC. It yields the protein CASSYQGVYEQYF.

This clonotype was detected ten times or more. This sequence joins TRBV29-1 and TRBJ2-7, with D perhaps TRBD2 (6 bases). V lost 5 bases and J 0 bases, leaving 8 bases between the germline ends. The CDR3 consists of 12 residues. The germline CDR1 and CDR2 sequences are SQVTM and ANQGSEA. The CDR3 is CSVWEDSYEQYF. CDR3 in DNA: TGCAGCGTTTGGGAGGACTCCTACGAGCAGTACTTC.

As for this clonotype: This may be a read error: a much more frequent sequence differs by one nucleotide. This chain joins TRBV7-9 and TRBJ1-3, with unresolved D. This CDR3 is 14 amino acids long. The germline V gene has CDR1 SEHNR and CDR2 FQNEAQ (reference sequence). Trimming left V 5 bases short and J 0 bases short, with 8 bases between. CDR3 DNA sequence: TGTGCCAGCAGCCCCAGGAGCTCTGGAAACACCATATATTTT. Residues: CASSPRSSGNTIYF.

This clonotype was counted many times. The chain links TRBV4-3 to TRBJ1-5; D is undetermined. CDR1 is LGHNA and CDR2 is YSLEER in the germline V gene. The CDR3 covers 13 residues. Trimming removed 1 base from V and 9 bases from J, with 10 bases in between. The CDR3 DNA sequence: TGCGCCAGCAGCCAAGGGTCGCTGGGGCCCCAGCATTTT. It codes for CASSQGSLGPQHF.

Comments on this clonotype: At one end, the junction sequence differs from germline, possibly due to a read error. The DNA of the CDR3 is TGTGCCAGCAGTCAGATAAGGGACAGTGCTAGCACAGATACGGAGTATTTT. Translated: CASSQIRDSASTDTEYF. The gene calls are TRBV28 and TRBJ2-3, with 7 nucleotides matching TRBD1. Germline assignment: CDR1 MDHEN and CDR2 SYDVKM. The CDR3 covers 17 residues. Looking up the rest from reference TRBV28 and TRBJ2-3 gives the full variable domain: DVKVTQSSRYLVKRTGEKVFLECVQDMDHENMFWYRQDPGLGLRLIYFSYDVKMKEKGDIPEGYSVSREKKERFSLILESASTNQTSMYLCASSQIRDSASTDTEYFGPGTRLTVL.

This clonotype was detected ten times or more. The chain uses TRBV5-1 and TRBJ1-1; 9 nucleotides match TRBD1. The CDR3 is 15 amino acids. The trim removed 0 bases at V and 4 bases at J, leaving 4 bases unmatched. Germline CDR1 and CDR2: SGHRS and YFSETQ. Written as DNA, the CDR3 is TGCGCCAGCAGCTTGGGGCTGACAGGGGGCACTGAAGCTTTCTTT. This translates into CASSLGLTGGTEAFF. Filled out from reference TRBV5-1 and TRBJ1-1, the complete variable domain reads KAGVTQTPRYLIKTRGQQVTLSCSPISGHRSVSWYQQTPGQGLQFLFEYFSETQRNKGNFPGRFSGRQFSNSRSEMNVSTLELGDSALYLCASSLGLTGGTEAFFGQGTRLTVV.

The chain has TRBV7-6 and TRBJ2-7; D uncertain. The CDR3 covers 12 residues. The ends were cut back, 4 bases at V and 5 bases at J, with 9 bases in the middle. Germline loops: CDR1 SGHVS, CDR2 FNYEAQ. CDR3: CASSSYSNEQYF. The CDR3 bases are TGTGCCAGCAGCTCATACTCGAACGAGCAGTACTTC. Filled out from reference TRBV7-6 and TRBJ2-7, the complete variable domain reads GAGVSQSPRYKVTKRGQDVALRCDPISGHVSLYWYRQALGQGPEFLTYFNYEAQQDKSGLPNDRFSAERPEGSISTLTIQRTEQRDSAMYRCASSSYSNEQYFGPGTRLTVT.